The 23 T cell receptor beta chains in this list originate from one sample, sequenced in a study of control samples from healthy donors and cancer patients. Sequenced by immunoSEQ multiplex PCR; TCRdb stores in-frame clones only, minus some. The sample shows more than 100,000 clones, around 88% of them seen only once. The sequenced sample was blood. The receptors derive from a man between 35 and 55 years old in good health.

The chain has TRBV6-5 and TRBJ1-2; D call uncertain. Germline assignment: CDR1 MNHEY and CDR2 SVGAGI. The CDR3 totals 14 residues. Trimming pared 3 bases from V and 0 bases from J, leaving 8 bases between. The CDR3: CASSYGPSNYGYTF. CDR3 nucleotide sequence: TGTGCCAGCAGTTATGGGCCTTCTAACTATGGCTACACCTTC.

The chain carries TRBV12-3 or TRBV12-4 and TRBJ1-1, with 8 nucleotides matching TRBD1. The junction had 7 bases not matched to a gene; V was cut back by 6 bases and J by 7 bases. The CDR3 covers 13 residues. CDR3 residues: CASSSGQGGEAFF. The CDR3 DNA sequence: TGTGCCAGCAGCTCCGGACAGGGCGGTGAAGCTTTCTTT.

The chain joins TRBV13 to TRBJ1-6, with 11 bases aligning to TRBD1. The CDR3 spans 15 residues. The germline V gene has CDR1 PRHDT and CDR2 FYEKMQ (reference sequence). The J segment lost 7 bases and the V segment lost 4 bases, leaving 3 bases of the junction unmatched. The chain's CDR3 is CASSSDRGPNSPLHF. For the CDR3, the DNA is TGTGCCAGCAGCTCGGACAGGGGGCCCAATTCACCCCTCCACTTT.

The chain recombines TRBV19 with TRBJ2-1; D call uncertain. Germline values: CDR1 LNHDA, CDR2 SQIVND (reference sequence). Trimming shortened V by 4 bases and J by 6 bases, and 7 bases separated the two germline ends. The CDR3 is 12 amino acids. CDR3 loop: CASSKSRNEQFF. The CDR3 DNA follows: TGTGCCAGTAGTAAAAGTCGCAATGAGCAGTTCTTC.

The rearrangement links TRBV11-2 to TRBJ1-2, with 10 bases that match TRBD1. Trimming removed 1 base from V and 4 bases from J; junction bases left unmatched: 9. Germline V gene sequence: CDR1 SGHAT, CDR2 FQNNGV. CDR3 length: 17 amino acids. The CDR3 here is CASSLGTGGQGSYGYTF. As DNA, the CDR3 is TGTGCCAGCAGCTTAGGCACAGGGGGACAGGGGAGCTATGGCTACACCTTC.

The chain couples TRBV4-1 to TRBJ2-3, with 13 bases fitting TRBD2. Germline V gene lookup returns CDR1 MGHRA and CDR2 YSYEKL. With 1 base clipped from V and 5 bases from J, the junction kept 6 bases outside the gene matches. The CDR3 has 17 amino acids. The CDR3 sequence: CASSQGLAGGQGDTQYF. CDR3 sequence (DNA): TGCGCCAGCAGCCAAGGACTAGCGGGGGGCCAAGGAGATACGCAGTATTTT.

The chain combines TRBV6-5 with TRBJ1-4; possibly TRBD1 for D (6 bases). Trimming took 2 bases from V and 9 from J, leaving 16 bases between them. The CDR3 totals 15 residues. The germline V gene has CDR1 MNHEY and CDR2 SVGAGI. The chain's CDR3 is CASSYRTGATQKLFF. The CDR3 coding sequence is TGTGCCAGCAGTTACAGGACGGGGGCAACTCAAAAACTGTTTTTT.

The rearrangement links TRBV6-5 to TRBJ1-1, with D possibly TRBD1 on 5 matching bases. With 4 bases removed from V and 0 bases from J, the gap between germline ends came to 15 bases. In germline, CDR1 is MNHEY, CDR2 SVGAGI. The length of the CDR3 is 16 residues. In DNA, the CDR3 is TGTGCCAGCAGTTCCGGATGGGGGGAGATGAACACTGAAGCTTTCTTT. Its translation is CASSSGWGEMNTEAFF.

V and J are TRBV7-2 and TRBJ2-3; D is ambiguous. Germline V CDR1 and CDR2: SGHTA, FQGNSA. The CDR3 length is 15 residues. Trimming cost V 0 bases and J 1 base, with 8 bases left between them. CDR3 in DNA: TGTGCCAGCAGCTTAGCGGGTCCGCGCACAGATACGCAGTATTTT. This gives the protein CASSLAGPRTDTQYF.

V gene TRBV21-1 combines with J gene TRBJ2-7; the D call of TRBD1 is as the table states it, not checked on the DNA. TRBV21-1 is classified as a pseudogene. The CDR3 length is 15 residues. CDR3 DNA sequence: TGTGCCAGCAGCAAAGCGGCAGGGTTTCGGGACGAGCAGTACTTC. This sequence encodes CASSKAAGFRDEQYF.

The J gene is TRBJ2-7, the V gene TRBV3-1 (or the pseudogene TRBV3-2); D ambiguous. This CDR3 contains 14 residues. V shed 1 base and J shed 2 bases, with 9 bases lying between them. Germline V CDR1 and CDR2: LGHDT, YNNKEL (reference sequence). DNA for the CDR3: TGTGCCAGCAGCCAAGTGCTTACAGCCTACGAGCAGTACTTC. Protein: CASSQVLTAYEQYF.

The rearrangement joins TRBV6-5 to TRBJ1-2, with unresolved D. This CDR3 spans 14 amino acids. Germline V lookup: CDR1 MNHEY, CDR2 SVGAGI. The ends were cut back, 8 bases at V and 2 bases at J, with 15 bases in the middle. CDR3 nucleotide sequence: TGTGCCAGCTGGGAGGGCGGCTCCAACTATGGCTACACCTTC. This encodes CASWEGGSNYGYTF.

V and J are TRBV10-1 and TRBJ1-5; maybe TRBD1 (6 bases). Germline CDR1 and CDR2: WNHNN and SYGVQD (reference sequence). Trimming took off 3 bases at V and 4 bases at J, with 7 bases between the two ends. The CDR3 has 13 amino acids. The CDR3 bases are TGCGCCAGCAGTGACCAGGGGAATCAGCCCCAGCATTTT. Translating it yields CASSDQGNQPQHF.

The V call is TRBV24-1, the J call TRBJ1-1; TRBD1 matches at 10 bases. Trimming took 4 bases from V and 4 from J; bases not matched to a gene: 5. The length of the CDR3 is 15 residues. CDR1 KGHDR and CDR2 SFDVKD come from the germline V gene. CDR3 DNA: TGTGCCACCAGTGAAAAGACAGGGGGCGTCACTGAAGCTTTCTTT. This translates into CATSEKTGGVTEAFF.

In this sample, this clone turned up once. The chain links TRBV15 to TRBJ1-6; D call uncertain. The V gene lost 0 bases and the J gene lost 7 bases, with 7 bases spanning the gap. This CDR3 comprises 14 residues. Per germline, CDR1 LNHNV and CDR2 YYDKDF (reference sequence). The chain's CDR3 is CATSRDAVNSPLHF. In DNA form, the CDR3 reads TGTGCCACCAGCAGAGATGCCGTCAATTCACCCCTCCACTTT.

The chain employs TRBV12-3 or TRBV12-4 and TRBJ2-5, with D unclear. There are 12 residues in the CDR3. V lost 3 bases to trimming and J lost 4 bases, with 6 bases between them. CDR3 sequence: CASSFGLETQYF. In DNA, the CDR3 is TGTGCCAGCAGTTTTGGTTTAGAGACCCAGTACTTC.

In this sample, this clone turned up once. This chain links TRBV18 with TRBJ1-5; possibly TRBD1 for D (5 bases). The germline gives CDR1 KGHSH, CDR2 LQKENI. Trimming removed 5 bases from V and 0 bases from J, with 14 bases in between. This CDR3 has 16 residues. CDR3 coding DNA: TGTGCCAGCTCAACGGGGCTTGTGTATAGCAATCAGCCCCAGCATTTT. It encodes CASSTGLVYSNQPQHF.

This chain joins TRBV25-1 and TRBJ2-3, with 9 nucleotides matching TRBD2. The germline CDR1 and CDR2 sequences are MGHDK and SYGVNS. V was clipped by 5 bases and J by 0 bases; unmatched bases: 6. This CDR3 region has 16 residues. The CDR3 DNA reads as TGTGCCAGCAGTATAAGCGGGGGGATAAGCACAGATACGCAGTATTTT. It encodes CASSISGGISTDTQYF.

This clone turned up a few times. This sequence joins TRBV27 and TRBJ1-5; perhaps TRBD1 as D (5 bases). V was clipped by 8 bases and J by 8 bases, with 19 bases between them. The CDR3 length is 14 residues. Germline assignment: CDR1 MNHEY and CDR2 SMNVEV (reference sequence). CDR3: CASGPVGALEPQHF. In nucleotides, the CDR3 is TGTGCCAGCGGCCCCGTCGGGGCATTGGAGCCCCAGCATTTT.

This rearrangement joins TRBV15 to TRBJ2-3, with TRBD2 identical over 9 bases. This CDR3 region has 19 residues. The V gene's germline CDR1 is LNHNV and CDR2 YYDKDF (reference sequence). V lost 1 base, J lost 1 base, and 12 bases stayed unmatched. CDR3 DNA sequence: TGTGCCACCAGCAGAGGACTAGCGGAGCCCTCCTCCTGCACAGATACGCAGTATTTT. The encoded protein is CATSRGLAEPSSCTDTQYF.

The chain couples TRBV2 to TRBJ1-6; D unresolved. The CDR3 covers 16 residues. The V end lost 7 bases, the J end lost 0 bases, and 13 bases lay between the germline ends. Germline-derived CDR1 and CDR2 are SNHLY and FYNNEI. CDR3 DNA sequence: TGTGCCAGCACCCCCTTTTTTAGCTCCTATAATTCACCCCTCCACTTT. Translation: CASTPFFSSYNSPLHF.

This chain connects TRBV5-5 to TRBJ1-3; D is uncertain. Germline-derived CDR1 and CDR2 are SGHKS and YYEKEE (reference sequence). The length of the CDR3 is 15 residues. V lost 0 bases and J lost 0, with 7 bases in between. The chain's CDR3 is CASSLARSSGNTIYF. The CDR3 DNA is TGTGCCAGCAGCTTGGCCAGAAGCTCTGGAAACACCATATATTTT.

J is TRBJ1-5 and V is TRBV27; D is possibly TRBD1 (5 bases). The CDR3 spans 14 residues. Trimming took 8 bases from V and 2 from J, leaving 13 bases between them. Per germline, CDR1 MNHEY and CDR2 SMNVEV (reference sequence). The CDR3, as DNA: TGTGCCAGCTGTGGCAGGGTGGGCAATCAGCCCCAGCATTTT. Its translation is CASCGRVGNQPQHF.